One and the same sample provided the 28 T cell receptor beta chains below, sequenced in a study of T-cell memory formation after mild COVID-19. TCRdb redid the calling of the 5' RACE reads with MiXCR, one entry per CDR3 protein. The table includes under 300,000 distinct CDR3 sequences, roughly 8% detected once. The sample comprised PBMCs or a T cell subset sorted from them (not recorded which). The source of these receptors is a man between 18 and 29 years old who had mild COVID-19 (a few samples of this study predate the infection). Cell type and time point are not known.

This chain uses TRBV5-5 with TRBJ2-2; D is unclear. V was trimmed by 0 bases and J by 4 bases, leaving 10 bases between them. Germline CDR1 SGHKS, CDR2 YYEKEE (reference sequence). This CDR3 region has 15 residues. DNA for the CDR3: TGTGCCAGCAGCTTGGCTCTTCTGCGCACCGGGGAGCTGTTTTTT. Translation: CASSLALLRTGELFF. The full variable domain, rest sourced from reference TRBV5-5 and TRBJ2-2, is DAGVTQSPTHLIKTRGQQVTLRCSPISGHKSVSWYQQVLGQGPQFIFQYYEKEERGRGNFPDRFSARQFPNYSSELNVNALLLGDSALYLCASSLALLRTGELFFGEGSRLTVL.

V is TRBV6-1 and J is TRBJ2-5; TRBD1 matches at 9 bases. Per the germline V gene, CDR1 is MNHNS and CDR2 is SASEGT. The length of the CDR3 is 15 residues. Trimming removed 4 bases from V and 5 bases from J; junction bases left unmatched: 8. The CDR3 protein is CASSGPDRGGETQYF. CDR3 in DNA: TGTGCCAGCAGTGGACCGGACAGGGGTGGGGAGACCCAGTACTTC.

This clonotype appeared a few times. The gene calls are TRBV20-1 and TRBJ2-7; no firm D call. V gave up 1 base and J gave up 0 bases, with 10 bases separating them. CDR1 is DFQATT and CDR2 is SNEGSKA in the germline V gene (reference sequence). The CDR3 consists of 14 residues. CDR3 nucleotides: TGCAGTGCTAGAGGTCAGGAGAGCTCCTACGAGCAGTACGTC. Amino acid sequence: CSARGQESSYEQYV.

This clonotype was counted many times. The chain employs TRBV7-2 and TRBJ2-1; 12 bases match TRBD2. CDR1 and CDR2 from the germline V gene are SGHTA and FQGNSA. The CDR3 is 15 residues long. Losses at the gene ends were 3 bases for V and 8 bases for J; bases not matched to a gene: 5. CDR3 sequence (DNA): TGTGCCAGCAGCTTCCCTAGCGGGGGGGGACATGAGCAGTTCTTC. It is translated as CASSFPSGGGHEQFF.

The chain employs TRBV19 and TRBJ1-5; perhaps TRBD1 as D (5 bases). Trimming stripped 4 bases from V and 3 bases from J, with 16 bases between. Germline V lookup: CDR1 LNHDA, CDR2 SQIVND (reference sequence). The CDR3 is made up of 16 amino acids. As DNA, the CDR3 is TGTGCCAGTAGTAGGATCCAAGGGACGACCAATCAGCCCCAGCATTTT. The encoded protein is CASSRIQGTTNQPQHF.

This sequence joins TRBV7-6 and TRBJ1-3; tentative D call: TRBD1 (6 bases). Germline V CDR1 and CDR2: SGHVS, FNYEAQ. V was pared by 5 bases and J by 0 bases, with 11 bases between. CDR3 length: 15 amino acids. The CDR3 DNA reads TGTGCCAGCAGCCATTACAGGGACTCTGGAAACACCATATATTTT. Residues: CASSHYRDSGNTIYF.

This clonotype was seen ten or more times. J is TRBJ2-3 and V is TRBV7-6; 8 bases match TRBD1. The CDR3 is 14 residues long. J lost 6 bases, V lost 5 bases, and 7 bases had no gene match. CDR1 SGHVS and CDR2 FNYEAQ come from the germline V gene. The CDR3 nucleotides read TGTGCCAGCAGCCTTGGGACAGGCCCGGATACGCAGTATTTT. It translates to CASSLGTGPDTQYF.

Only a few counts were recorded for this clonotype. The chain links TRBV5-6 to TRBJ1-5, with TRBD1 matching 8 bases. The CDR3 contains 14 residues. Germline V gene sequence: CDR1 SGHDT, CDR2 YYEEEE. V was clipped by 6 bases and J by 5 bases; unmatched bases: 7. The CDR3: CASTKDRGYQPQHF. In DNA form, the CDR3 reads TGTGCCAGCACCAAAGACAGGGGCTATCAGCCCCAGCATTTT.

This clonotype was seen a few times. This chain connects TRBV10-3 to TRBJ2-2, with D perhaps being TRBD1 or TRBD2 (5 bases each). The CDR3 covers 16 residues. Germline V gene sequence: CDR1 ENHRY, CDR2 SYGVKD. V gave up 0 bases and J gave up 4 bases, with 12 bases separating them. The DNA for the CDR3 is TGTGCCATCAGTGAGTCTGGGAGAGGGGTCACCGGGGAGCTGTTTTTT. This sequence encodes CAISESGRGVTGELFF.

The genes are TRBV27 and TRBJ1-4, with TRBD1 as a possible D gene (5 bases). Trimming removed 3 bases at V and 4 bases at J, with 9 bases between. Germline assignment: CDR1 MNHEY and CDR2 SMNVEV (reference sequence). The length of the CDR3 is 14 residues. Written as DNA, the CDR3 is TGTGCCAGCAGTTTCCAGGGCGTTAATGAAAAACTGTTTTTT. Translation gives CASSFQGVNEKLFF.

This clonotype was counted between two and nine times. V usage is TRBV7-8 and J usage is TRBJ1-6; D remains unclear. This CDR3 is built from 17 residues. Trimming shortened V by 1 base and J by 4 bases, and 14 bases separated the two germline ends. Germline CDR1 reads SGHVS; CDR2 reads FQNEAQ. In DNA form, the CDR3 reads TGTGCCAGCAGCTTAGTAATGGGTCGGGCTTATAATTCACCCCTCCACTTT. Its protein product is CASSLVMGRAYNSPLHF.

This clonotype has ten or more counts. The chain has TRBV7-2 and TRBJ1-5, with D tentatively TRBD1 (5 bases). V was cut by 5 bases and J by 6 bases, with 8 bases left in between. Germline V gene lookup returns CDR1 SGHTA and CDR2 FQGNSA. CDR3 length: 12 amino acids. The CDR3 DNA sequence: TGTGCCAGCAGCCGGGACGGTCAGCCCCAGCATTTT. This gives the protein CASSRDGQPQHF.

The chain uses TRBV29-1 and TRBJ2-1; 9 bases match TRBD1. CDR1 and CDR2 from the germline V gene are SQVTM and ANQGSEA. V shed 5 bases and J 6 bases; nucleotides not matched to a gene: 8. CDR3 size: 14 residues. The chain's CDR3 is CSVFSETGGNEQFF. For the CDR3, the DNA is TGCAGCGTTTTTTCAGAGACAGGGGGCAATGAGCAGTTCTTC.

This clonotype has only a few counts. The chain couples TRBV21-1 to TRBJ2-4; the table assigns TRBD1, which was not confirmed against the DNA. TRBV21-1 is a known pseudogene. The length of the CDR3 is 13 residues. The CDR3 DNA follows: TGTGCCAGCAGCAGGGGGGCAAAAAACATTCAGTACTTC. It specifies CASSRGAKNIQYF.

V and J are TRBV11-2 and TRBJ1-1, with D unclear. Deletions cut 1 base from V and 5 bases from J, with 11 bases between. CDR1 is SGHAT and CDR2 is FQNNGV in the germline V gene. This CDR3 is built from 14 residues. CDR3 in amino acids: CASSLAWGLTEAFF. The CDR3 DNA reads as TGTGCCAGCAGCTTAGCTTGGGGATTGACTGAAGCTTTCTTT. Full variable domain (missing parts from reference TRBV11-2 and TRBJ1-1): EAGVAQSPRYKIIEKRQSVAFWCNPISGHATLYWYQQILGQGPKLLIQFQNNGVVDDSQLPKDRFSAERLKGVDSTLKIQPAKLEDSAVYLCASSLAWGLTEAFFGQGTRLTVV.

This clonotype appeared many times. This sequence joins TRBV5-1 and TRBJ2-1; TRBD2 matches at 11 bases. Germline-derived CDR1 and CDR2 are SGHRS and YFSETQ. CDR3 length: 15 residues. Unmatched junction bases numbered 8, after V lost 5 bases and J lost 7 bases. The CDR3 loop reads CASRFSGGAWNEQFF. The DNA of the CDR3 is TGCGCCAGCAGGTTTAGCGGGGGGGCCTGGAATGAGCAGTTCTTC.

This clonotype was seen ten or more times. The chain carries TRBV6-5 and TRBJ2-7; the D call may be TRBD1 or TRBD2 (5 bases each). This CDR3 is 15 amino acids long. V gave up 2 bases and J gave up 0 bases, with 11 bases separating them. The germline gives CDR1 MNHEY, CDR2 SVGAGI. The CDR3 spells CASSYRGPSSYEQYF. CDR3 sequence (DNA): TGTGCCAGCAGTTACCGGGGACCAAGCTCCTACGAGCAGTACTTC.

This clonotype was recorded many times. This sequence joins TRBV7-9 and TRBJ2-1; possible D gene TRBD2, 5 bases. V shed 5 bases and J shed 12 bases, with 17 bases lying between them. Germline V lookup: CDR1 SEHNR, CDR2 FQNEAQ (reference sequence). CDR3 size: 13 residues. As DNA, the CDR3 is TGTGCCAGCAGCCCTACCCCCCTGGGGAGGCAGTTCTTC. It yields the protein CASSPTPLGRQFF.

The V call is TRBV12-3 or TRBV12-4, the J call TRBJ2-5, with 8 bases identical to TRBD1. The V segment lost 6 bases and the J segment 5 bases; nucleotides outside the gene matches: 5. The CDR3 sequence is 13 residues long. The CDR3 nucleotides read TGTGCCAGCAGGACAGGGGATCGTGAGACCCAGTACTTC. Translation gives CASRTGDRETQYF.

The rearrangement links TRBV6-5 to TRBJ1-6, with 7 bases that match TRBD1. This CDR3 spans 14 amino acids. V shed 4 bases and J 10 bases; nucleotides not matched to a gene: 7. Germline CDR1 and CDR2: MNHEY and SVGAGI. The CDR3 bases are TGTGCCAGCAGTTCGACAGGGTTAAACTCACCCCTCCACTTT. This gives the protein CASSSTGLNSPLHF.

This chain uses TRBV6-5 with TRBJ2-7; D possibly corresponds to TRBD1 (5 bases). Trimming cost V 7 bases and J 0 bases, with 13 bases left between them. This CDR3 is 14 amino acids long. Germline V lookup: CDR1 MNHEY, CDR2 SVGAGI. The CDR3 region is CASMKGFSSYEQYF. CDR3 nucleotides: TGTGCCAGCATGAAGGGGTTCTCCTCCTACGAGCAGTACTTC.

The chain employs TRBV10-3 and TRBJ1-2, with a tentative D call TRBD1 (6 bases). Trimming cost V 6 bases and J 4 bases, with 9 bases left between them. Germline V gene lookup returns CDR1 ENHRY and CDR2 SYGVKD. The CDR3 spans 12 residues. In DNA form, the CDR3 reads TGTGCCATCAGCTCGGACAGCTATGGCTACACCTTC. It translates to CAISSDSYGYTF.

Only a few counts were recorded for this clonotype. The V and J genes are TRBV6-1 and TRBJ2-7; tentatively, D is TRBD2 (6 bases). CDR3 length equals 14 residues. Trimming stripped 6 bases from V and 7 bases from J, with 19 bases between. The germline CDR1 and CDR2 sequences are MNHNS and SASEGT. As DNA, the CDR3 is TGTGCCAGCAGGGAGGGAGCGGCCACTCTGGAGCAGTACGTC. Its translation: CASREGAATLEQYV.

This clonotype was found a few times. The rearrangement links TRBV5-1 to TRBJ2-7; D remains ambiguous. The CDR3 contains 14 residues. The germline V and J ends were trimmed by 4 bases and 0 bases, with 11 bases remaining between them. CDR1 SGHRS and CDR2 YFSETQ come from the germline V gene. The CDR3 DNA is TGCGCCAGCAGCCCCCGGGCCGTCTCCTACGAGCAGTACTTC. Protein: CASSPRAVSYEQYF. The whole variable domain, remainder taken from reference TRBV5-1 and TRBJ2-7, is KAGVTQTPRYLIKTRGQQVTLSCSPISGHRSVSWYQQTPGQGLQFLFEYFSETQRNKGNFPGRFSGRQFSNSRSEMNVSTLELGDSALYLCASSPRAVSYEQYFGPGTRLTVT.

This clonotype was picked up a small number of times. The rearrangement links TRBV29-1 to TRBJ1-5; tentative D call: TRBD1 (6 bases). Germline V gene lookup returns CDR1 SQVTM and CDR2 ANQGSEA. The length of the CDR3 is 13 residues. Trimming shortened V by 6 bases and J by 2 bases, and 11 bases separated the two germline ends. In DNA, the CDR3 is TGCAGCGTCATGACAGGAGGCAATCAGCCCCAGCATTTT. As protein: CSVMTGGNQPQHF. Filled out from reference TRBV29-1 and TRBJ1-5, the complete variable domain reads SAVISQKPSRDICQRGTSLTIQCQVDSQVTMMFWYRQQPGQSLTLIATANQGSEATYESGFVIDKFPISRPNLTFSTLTVSNMSPEDSSIYLCSVMTGGNQPQHFGDGTRLSIL.

This clonotype was seen ten or more times. The chain employs TRBV20-1 and TRBJ2-3; D gene ambiguous. Trimming stripped 6 bases from V and 6 bases from J, with 10 bases between. The CDR3 totals 11 residues. Per the germline V gene, CDR1 is DFQATT and CDR2 is SNEGSKA (reference sequence). The CDR3 sequence is CSATSSDTQYF. CDR3 nucleotide sequence: TGCAGTGCCACGTCCAGCGATACGCAGTATTTT.

A few counts support this clonotype. The V gene is TRBV6-6, the J gene TRBJ2-1; 11 nucleotides agree with TRBD2. Germline V lookup: CDR1 MNHNY, CDR2 SVGAGI (reference sequence). This CDR3 is 14 amino acids long. V gave up 4 bases and J gave up 7 bases; unmatched junction bases: 3. The CDR3 sequence is CASSLAGGKNEQFF. Here the CDR3 DNA reads TGTGCCAGCAGTTTAGCGGGGGGGAAAAATGAGCAGTTCTTC.

The rearrangement links TRBV29-1 to TRBJ2-5; the match to TRBD2 covers 10 bases. J lost 7 bases, V lost 2 bases, and 10 bases had no gene match. Per germline, CDR1 SQVTM and CDR2 ANQGSEA. The CDR3 totals 15 residues. The CDR3 DNA is TGCAGCGTTGAATGGGAGCGGGGGGGCCCAGGGACCCAGTACTTC. Amino acid sequence: CSVEWERGGPGTQYF.